This T cell receptor beta chain was sequenced for a study of shared clonotypes between healthy human individuals (TCRdb year 2020). Turning to the overall study: A few men and two women, aged 18 to 49 years, made up the cohort. Leukapheresis yielded between about 0.9 and 8.9 billion PBMCs per donor. For each donor, CD4 naive and CD4 memory were each run on three plates, CD8 naive on two plates, and CD8 memory on one plate. To increase sequencing depth and limit assay-specific biases, different laboratories used diverse techniques to prepare libraries and sequence TCR repertoires. The study deeply sequenced blood TCR repertoires of five healthy adults to estimate repertoire size and the extent of clonotype sharing between individuals. Summary of the overall study and its limitations: Naive subsets generally had larger estimated clonotype richness than memory subsets did. Based on pairwise subsampling, the degree of clonotype sharing among donors was expected to be affected by sequencing depth. Sampling was restricted to blood, and TCR repertoires in tissue are likely to differ from TCR repertoires in blood. Compared with non-shared clonotypes, clonotypes shared by all four sorted-subset donors had higher generation probabilities. The genetic and exposure-history diversity represented was limited by the small number of donors. Across four donors, roughly 5% of naive CD4, 3% to 4% of naive CD8, roughly 2.2% of memory CD4, and roughly 0.41% of memory CD8 clonotypes were shared. Even with the large sequencing depth, rarefaction of the sorted-subset datasets indicated that sequencing was incomplete.

Using the deep immunoSEQ assay, multiplex PCR amplified TCR CDR3 regions from genomic DNA. Extracted genomic DNA from each cell subset was distributed evenly across all wells of several immunoSEQ 96-well plates, and each plate was treated as a replicate. For sorted subsets, approximately 0.2 ug of genomic DNA, equivalent to some 33,000 T cell genomes, went into each replicate PCR. The purified libraries were quantified using a Qubit 3.0 fluorometer, sized with a Bioanalyzer 2100, and then quantified again using the KAPA Library Quantification kit. Each immunoSEQ 96-well plate was sequenced on its own single-read 150-cycle Illumina NextSeq 550 flow cell. Concerning the study's data processing: Because the immunoSEQ output held only junctional sequences and lacked quality scores, the filtering could not match the filtering applied to full-length reads. To assign V/J genes and CDR3, sequences were annotated using PyIR, a Python wrapper for IgBLAST v1.9, with IMGT germline references. Reads were removed for weak V/J assignments (E-value above 1e-6), missing CDR3, stop codons, out-of-frame junctions, or ambiguous translated residues. V3J clonotypes were defined by identical inferred V gene, J gene, and CDR3 amino acid sequence. To compute the percentage overlap between repertoires, the number of shared unique clonotypes was divided by the size of the smaller repertoire. RTK rarefaction, the Chao1 estimator, and Recon v2.1 estimates of unobserved clonotypes were used to assess repertoire richness. OLGA was used to compute generation probabilities for all TCRbeta clonotypes that the gDNA method yielded from four donors. TCRdb provides this immuneACCESS table in a form limited to in-frame rearrangements. Some clones are lacking; in checked studies, under half of them reflect an unresolved V gene, and why the rest are absent is not known. V, J and clone size are taken as reported in that table, and D and trimming were inferred from the DNA itself. This sample has roughly 2.6 million clones in its table, and just over 90% of those were observed once. In total, the top ten clones hold roughly 0.14% of the sample.

As to this clone: Its antigen is still unknown. No much larger clone exists at a distance of one base, and base qualities are not known.

Donors were healthy HIV-negative adults with no recently reported acute infections or vaccinations. Every donor was a Caucasian adult residing in Nashville, Tennessee, USA. Magnetic negative selection was used to enrich CD4+ T cells, after which naive cells were positively selected on CD45RA and the negative fraction became the memory subset. Blood was obtained by leukapheresis, after which PBMCs were separated by Ficoll-Histopaque density gradient centrifugation and cryopreserved in liquid nitrogen vapor phase. Analytical flow cytometry was used to check the purity and quantity of each magnetically sorted T cell population. Genomic DNA was isolated from every sorted fraction and measured by UV absorbance on a Nanodrop 2000c. Trimming removed 6 bases from V and 8 bases from J, leaving 11 bases between the germline ends. Sequences ENHRY (CDR1) and SYGVKD (CDR2) are obtained from the germline V gene. Measured from the cysteine to the phenylalanine, the CDR3 is 12 residues long. The CDR3 DNA has 36 bases and is translated from base 1.

The sequence links TRBV10-3 to TRBJ2-1; the D gene is possibly TRBD1 or TRBD2, with 5 bases matching each. The clonotype originates from a man aged 18 to 29 in good health. Sample: naive CD4+ T cells sorted from blood. Read against the paper, the sample's cell subset or site label means: CD45RA+ positively selected. At the DNA level, the sequence is TGTGCCATCAGAGAGATGGGGGATGAGCAGTTCTTC. The translation is CAIREMGDEQFF.